This TCR beta chain was captured in a study of glioma-infiltrating T cells (dated by TCRdb to about 2016). In terms of the full investigation: Sequencing of TCR alpha- and beta-chain repertoires was performed on glioma tissue, on non-neoplastic brain tissue, and on matched peripheral blood mononuclear cells. To measure how far tissue and blood T-cell populations diverged, each tissue-infiltrating repertoire was compared against the peripheral blood repertoire of the same patient. The paired cohort comprised three low-grade glioma patients, eight or nine primary glioblastoma patients and three non-glioma patients contributing non-neoplastic brain tissue.

Comment on this clonotype: What this receptor recognizes is not known. The input lacks base qualities; no much larger clone sits a single base away. This beta chain turned up in a library designed for alpha chains; as an off-target read, its abundance says little.

The iRepertoire nested amplicon-rescue multiplex PCR (arm-PCR) platform was used to amplify TCR alpha and beta CDR3 regions from RNA. The input for one-step reverse transcription and amplification was about 100-450 ng of tissue mRNA or PBMC total RNA. Following bead purification, Illumina adapters were added by a secondary multiplex PCR, and the libraries were gel-purified between 200 and 400 bp. Internal 6-nucleotide barcodes were carried by the libraries and were used for demultiplexing. Sequencing of the libraries was done on an Illumina MiSeq using 2x220 or 2x250 nucleotide paired-end reads. Under the source paper's analysis protocol: Paired reads were merged with FLASH 1.2.11 and aligned to the GRCh37 human genome with BWA-MEM before extracting TRA and TRB reads. V and J assignment used an IMGT-derived reference of cassette sequences and CDR3 motifs that included pseudogenes. Three-frame translation of reads was performed, and productive CDR3s were defined as those with a C...FGXG motif and no stop codons. Clonotypes were defined as unique combinations of V-J cassette pair and CDR3 amino acid sequence. Filtering of reads was based on Hamming distance, with the threshold set by the sequence error rate of each sample in mapped regions. TCRdb cleaned the public reads at Q25 with fastp, built clones with MiXCR and kept in-frame beta chains. Entries that share a CDR3 protein sequence are merged under the most common genes and DNA. TCRdb, not the original authors, processed these V and J calls. A total of approximately 3,100 distinct CDR3 sequences appear in this sample, 65% to 90% of them only once. The top ten constitute more than 30% of the sample.

The CDR3 contains 13 residues, cysteine and phenylalanine counted. Here the CDR3 DNA is all that survives: 39 bases in frame from base 1. For CDR1 and CDR2, the germline V gene lists MDHEN and SYDVKM. Between the V and J ends, shortened by 4 bases and 3 bases respectively, the junction contains 8 bases. Broad study findings and their caveats: Tissue and blood shared very few CDR3 sequences, a result attributed to high CDR3 diversity and limited sampling. VJ-independent divergence between tissue and blood was found to be below expectation in non-neoplastic patients but above expectation in all gliomas, particularly low-grade gliomas. The group comparisons were based on small numbers of patients: three non-neoplastic, three low-grade glioma and several glioblastoma patients.

The clonotype comes from a human donor with low-grade glioma or glioblastoma, undergoing nonglioma brain surgery, or in good health (not recorded which). The source material was glioma tissue, nonneoplastic brain tissue, or PBMCs (not recorded which). This receptor chain uses TRBV28 and TRBJ2-3, with a weak D call of TRBD2 (5 bases match). The CDR3 region: CASSSRVTDTQYF. The nucleotides read TGTGCCAGCAGTTCGAGGGTGACAGATACGCAGTATTTT.